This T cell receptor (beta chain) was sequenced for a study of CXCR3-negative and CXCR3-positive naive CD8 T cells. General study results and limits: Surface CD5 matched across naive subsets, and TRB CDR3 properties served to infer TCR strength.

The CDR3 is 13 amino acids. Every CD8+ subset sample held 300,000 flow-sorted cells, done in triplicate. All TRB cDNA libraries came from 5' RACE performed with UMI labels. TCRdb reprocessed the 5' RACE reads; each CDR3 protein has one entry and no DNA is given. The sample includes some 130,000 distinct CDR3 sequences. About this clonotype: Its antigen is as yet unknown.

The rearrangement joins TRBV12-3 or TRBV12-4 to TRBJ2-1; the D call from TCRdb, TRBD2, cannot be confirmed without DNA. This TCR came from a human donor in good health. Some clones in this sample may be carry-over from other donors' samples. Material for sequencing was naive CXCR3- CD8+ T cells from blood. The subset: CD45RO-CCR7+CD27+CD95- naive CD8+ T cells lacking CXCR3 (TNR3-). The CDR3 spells CASSLAIGEEQFF.